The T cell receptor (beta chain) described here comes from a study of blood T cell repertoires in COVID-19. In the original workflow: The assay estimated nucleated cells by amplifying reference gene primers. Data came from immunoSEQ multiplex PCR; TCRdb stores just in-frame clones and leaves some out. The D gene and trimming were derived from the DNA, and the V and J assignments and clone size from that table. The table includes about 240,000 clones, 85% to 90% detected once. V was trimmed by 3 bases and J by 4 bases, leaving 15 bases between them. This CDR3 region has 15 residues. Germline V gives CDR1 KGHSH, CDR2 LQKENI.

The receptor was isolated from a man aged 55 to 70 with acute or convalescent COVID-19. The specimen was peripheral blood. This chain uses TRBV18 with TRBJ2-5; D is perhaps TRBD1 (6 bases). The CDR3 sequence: CASSPGRGVGETQYF. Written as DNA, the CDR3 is TGTGCCAGCTCACCCGGCAGGGGTGTGGGAGAGACCCAGTACTTC. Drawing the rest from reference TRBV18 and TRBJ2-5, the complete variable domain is NAGVMQNPRHLVRRRGQEARLRCSPMKGHSHVYWYRQLPEEGLKFMVYLQKENIIDESGMPKERFSAEFPKEGPSILRIQQVVRGDSAAYFCASSPGRGVGETQYFGPGTRLLVL.